This T cell receptor beta chain came from a study of shared clonotypes between healthy human individuals. Turning to the study itself: Each donor's CD4 naive and CD4 memory cells filled three plates apiece, CD8 naive two, and CD8 memory one.

Produced via immunoSEQ multiplex PCR; TCRdb's table is partial and in-frame only. In the table there are 1,400,000 or so clones, about 98.5% of which are singletons. CDR3 size: 15 residues. Trimming left V 4 bases short and J 7 bases short, with 19 bases between. CDR1 and CDR2 (germline): MNHNY, SVGAGI (reference sequence). The rearrangement joins TRBV6-6 to TRBJ1-2; D not resolved. The receptor was isolated from a man aged 25 to 40 in good health. The sequenced material came from naive CD4+ T cells sorted from blood. Subset indicated: CD45RA+ positively selected. The CDR3, as DNA: TGTGCCAGCAGTTCATCCCCAGCCGGGCACGGTGGCTACACCTTC. Translating it yields CASSSSPAGHGGYTF.